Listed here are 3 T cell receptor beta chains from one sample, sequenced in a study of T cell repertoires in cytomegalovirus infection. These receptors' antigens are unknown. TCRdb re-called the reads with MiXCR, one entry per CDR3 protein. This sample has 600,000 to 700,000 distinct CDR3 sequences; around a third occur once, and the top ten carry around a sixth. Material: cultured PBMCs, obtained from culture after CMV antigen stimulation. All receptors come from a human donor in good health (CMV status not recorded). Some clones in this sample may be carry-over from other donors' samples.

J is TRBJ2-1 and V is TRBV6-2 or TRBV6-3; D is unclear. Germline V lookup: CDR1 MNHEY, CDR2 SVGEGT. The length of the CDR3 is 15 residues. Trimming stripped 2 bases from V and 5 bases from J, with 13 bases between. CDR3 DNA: TGTGCCAGCAGTTACGGTGCCCGGAGACACAATGAGCAGTTCTTC. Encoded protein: CASSYGARRHNEQFF.

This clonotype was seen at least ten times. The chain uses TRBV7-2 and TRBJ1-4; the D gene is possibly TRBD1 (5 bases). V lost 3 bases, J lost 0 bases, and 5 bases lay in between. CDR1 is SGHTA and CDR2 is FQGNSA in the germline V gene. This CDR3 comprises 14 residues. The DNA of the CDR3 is TGTGCCAGCAGCTTGGACACAACTAATGAAAAACTGTTTTTT. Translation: CASSLDTTNEKLFF.

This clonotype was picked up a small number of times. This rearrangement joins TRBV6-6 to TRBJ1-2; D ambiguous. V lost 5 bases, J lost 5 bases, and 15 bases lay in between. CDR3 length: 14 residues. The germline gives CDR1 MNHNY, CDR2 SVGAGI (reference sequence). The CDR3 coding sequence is TGTGCCAGCAGTGTAGTCCGGCCTGAGTATGGCTACACCTTC. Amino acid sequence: CASSVVRPEYGYTF.